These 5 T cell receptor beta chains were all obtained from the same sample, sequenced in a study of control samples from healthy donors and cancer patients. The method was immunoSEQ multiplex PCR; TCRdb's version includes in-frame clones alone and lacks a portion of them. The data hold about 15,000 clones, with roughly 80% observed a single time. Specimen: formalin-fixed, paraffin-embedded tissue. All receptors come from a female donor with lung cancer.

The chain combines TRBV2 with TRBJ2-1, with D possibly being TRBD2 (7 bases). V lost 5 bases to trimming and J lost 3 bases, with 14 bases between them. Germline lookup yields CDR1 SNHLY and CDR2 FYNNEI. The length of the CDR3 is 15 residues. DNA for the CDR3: TGTGCCAGCAGTTTTACCGGGGGGCTCTACAATGAGCAGTTCTTC. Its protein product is CASSFTGGLYNEQFF.

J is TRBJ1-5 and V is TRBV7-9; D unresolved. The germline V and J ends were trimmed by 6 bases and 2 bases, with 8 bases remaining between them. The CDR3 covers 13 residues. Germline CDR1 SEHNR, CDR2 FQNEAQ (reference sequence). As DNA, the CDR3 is TGTGCCAGCAGTCCAGACGGCAATCAGCCCCAGCATTTT. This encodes CASSPDGNQPQHF.

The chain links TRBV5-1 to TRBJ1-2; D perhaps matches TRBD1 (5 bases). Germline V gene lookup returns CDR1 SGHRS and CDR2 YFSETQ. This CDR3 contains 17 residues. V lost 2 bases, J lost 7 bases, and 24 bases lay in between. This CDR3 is CASSFNPGDSNIAGYTF. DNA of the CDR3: TGCGCCAGCAGCTTCAACCCGGGTGACAGCAATATAGCTGGCTACACCTTC.

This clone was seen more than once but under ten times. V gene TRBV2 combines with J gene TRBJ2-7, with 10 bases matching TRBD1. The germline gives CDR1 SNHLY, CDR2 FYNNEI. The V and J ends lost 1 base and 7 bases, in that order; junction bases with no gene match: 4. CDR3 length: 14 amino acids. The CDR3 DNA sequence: TGTGCCAGCAGTGAAGGACAGGGGGCGCGGGAGCAGTACTTC. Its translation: CASSEGQGAREQYF.

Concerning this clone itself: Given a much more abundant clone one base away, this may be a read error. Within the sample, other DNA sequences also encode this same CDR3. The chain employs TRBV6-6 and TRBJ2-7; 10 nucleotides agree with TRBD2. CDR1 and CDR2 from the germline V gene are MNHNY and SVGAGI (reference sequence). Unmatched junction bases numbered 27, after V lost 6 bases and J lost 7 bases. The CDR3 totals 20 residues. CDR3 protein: CASSRSPPGIYRTSGYEQYF. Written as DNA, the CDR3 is TGTGCCAGCAGCCGGTCTCCGCCCGGGATTTATCGGACTAGCGGCTATGAGCAGTACTTC.